This paragraph reports one T cell receptor beta chain. This sample was included in a study of blood T cell repertoires in COVID-19. Across the whole study: Acute and convalescent COVID-19 specimens originated in the United States, Italy and Spain. The analysed material was cDNA or gDNA that came from T cells, B-cell-depleted T cells, or PBMCs.

V shed 2 bases and J 10 bases; nucleotides not matched to a gene: 8. CDR3 length: 15 residues. CDR1 is SGHNT, CDR2 YYREEE, per germline (reference sequence). Per the authors' pipeline: The authors estimated nucleated cell counts from reference gene primer amplification. Sequenced by immunoSEQ multiplex PCR; TCRdb stores in-frame clones only, minus some. For V, J and clone size, that table is used; D and trimming come from the DNA. Of 150,000 to 200,000 clones in the sample, 85% to 90% were seen once. V usage is TRBV5-4 and J usage is TRBJ1-6; 8 nucleotides agree with TRBD1. The sample taken for sequencing was peripheral blood. The origin of this receptor is a woman aged 25-40 years with active or convalescent COVID-19. CDR3: CASSFYQGAGSPLHF. The CDR3 nucleotides read TGTGCCAGCAGCTTTTACCAGGGGGCAGGGTCACCCCTCCACTTT.